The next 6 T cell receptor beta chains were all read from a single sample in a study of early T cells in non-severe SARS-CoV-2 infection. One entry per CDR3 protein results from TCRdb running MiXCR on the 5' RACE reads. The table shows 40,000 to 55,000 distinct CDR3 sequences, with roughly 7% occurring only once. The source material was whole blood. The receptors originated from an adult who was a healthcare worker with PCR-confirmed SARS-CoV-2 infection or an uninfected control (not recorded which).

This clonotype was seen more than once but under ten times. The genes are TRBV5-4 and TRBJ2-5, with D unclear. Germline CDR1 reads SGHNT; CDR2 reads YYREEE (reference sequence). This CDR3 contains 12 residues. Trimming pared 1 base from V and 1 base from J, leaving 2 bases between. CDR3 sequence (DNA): TGTGCCAGCAGCTTGATCCAAGAGACCCAGTACTTC. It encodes CASSLIQETQYF.

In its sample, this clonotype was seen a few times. CDR3 in DNA: TGCAGTGCTAGGGGCCTAACAAGAAATCAGCCCCAGCATTTT. Its protein product is CSARGLTRNQPQHF. The chain links TRBV20-1 to TRBJ1-5; D unresolved. V was trimmed by 3 bases and J by 4 bases, leaving 13 bases between them. Germline CDR1 DFQATT, CDR2 SNEGSKA (reference sequence). CDR3 length equals 14 residues.

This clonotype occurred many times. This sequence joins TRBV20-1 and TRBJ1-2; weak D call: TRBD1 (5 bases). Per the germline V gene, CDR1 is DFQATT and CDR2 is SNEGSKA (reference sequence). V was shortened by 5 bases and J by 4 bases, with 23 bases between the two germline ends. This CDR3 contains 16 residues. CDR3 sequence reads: CSAQRDSGISGYGYTF. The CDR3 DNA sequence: TGCAGTGCTCAGCGGGACTCGGGGATTTCGGGCTATGGCTACACCTTC.

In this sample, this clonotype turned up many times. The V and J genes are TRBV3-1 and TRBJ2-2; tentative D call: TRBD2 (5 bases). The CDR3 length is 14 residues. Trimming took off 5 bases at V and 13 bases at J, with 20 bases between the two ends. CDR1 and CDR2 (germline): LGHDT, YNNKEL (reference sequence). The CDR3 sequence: CASSYTGSPSRLFF. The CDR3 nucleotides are TGTGCCAGCAGCTATACGGGGAGCCCTTCTCGGCTGTTTTTT.

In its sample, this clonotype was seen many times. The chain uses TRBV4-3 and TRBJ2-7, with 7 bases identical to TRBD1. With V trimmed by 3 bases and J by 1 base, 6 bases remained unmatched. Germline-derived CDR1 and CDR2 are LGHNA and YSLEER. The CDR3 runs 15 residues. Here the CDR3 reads CASSHQQGRSYEQYF. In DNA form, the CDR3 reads TGCGCCAGCAGCCACCAACAGGGGCGATCCTACGAGCAGTACTTC.

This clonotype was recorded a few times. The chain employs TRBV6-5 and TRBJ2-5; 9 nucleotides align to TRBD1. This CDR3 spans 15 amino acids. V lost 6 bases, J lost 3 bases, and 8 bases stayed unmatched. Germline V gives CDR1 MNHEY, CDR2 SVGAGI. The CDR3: CASRVYRGPEETQYF. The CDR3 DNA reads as TGTGCCAGCAGGGTATACAGGGGGCCCGAAGAGACCCAGTACTTC.